Presented here are 17 T cell receptor beta chains from one specimen sequenced in a study of blood T cell repertoires in COVID-19. Sequenced by immunoSEQ multiplex PCR; TCRdb stores in-frame clones only, minus some. The sample has 130,000 to 150,000 clones, around nine tenths seen once. Sequences were obtained from peripheral blood. The receptors derive from a man aged 50 to 60 with active or convalescent COVID-19.

The genes are TRBV5-8 and TRBJ2-7; 8 bases are shared with TRBD1. V lost 0 bases to trimming and J lost 9 bases; unmatched junction nucleotides: 23. This CDR3 spans 19 amino acids. Germline lookup yields CDR1 SGHTS and CDR2 YDEGEE. The CDR3 sequence: CASSLVRGLDYLGRSWQYF. CDR3 DNA: TGTGCCAGCAGCTTGGTCAGGGGGCTAGACTACCTAGGCCGATCGTGGCAGTACTTC. The full variable domain, completed using reference TRBV5-8 and TRBJ2-7, is EAGVTQSPTHLIKTRGQQATLRCSPISGHTSVYWYQQALGLGLQFLLWYDEGEERNRGNFPPRFSGRQFPNYSSELNVNALELEDSALYLCASSLVRGLDYLGRSWQYFGPGTRLTVT.

The chain recombines TRBV19 with TRBJ1-2; TRBD1 matches 8 bases. The CDR3 is 14 residues long. Germline values: CDR1 LNHDA, CDR2 SQIVND (reference sequence). V shed 8 bases and J 3 bases; nucleotides not matched to a gene: 8. The CDR3 loop reads CASRTGGWDYGYTF. The CDR3 region has the DNA TGTGCCAGTCGAACAGGGGGTTGGGACTATGGCTACACCTTC.

This clone came up once. The chain links TRBV27 to TRBJ2-3; the match to TRBD2 covers 9 bases. Germline V gene sequence: CDR1 MNHEY, CDR2 SMNVEV (reference sequence). After removal of 3 bases from V and 5 bases from J, the junction contained 6 bases not matched to a gene. The CDR3 is made up of 15 amino acids. CDR3 DNA: TGTGCCAGCAGTTTGCGCGGGAGGGGTGGAGATACGCAGTATTTT. Its protein is CASSLRGRGGDTQYF.

The chain combines TRBV5-1 with TRBJ1-6; D might be TRBD1 (6 bases). Trimming pared 0 bases from V and 5 bases from J, leaving 12 bases between. Germline CDR1 and CDR2: SGHRS and YFSETQ. CDR3 length: 16 residues. As DNA, the CDR3 is TGCGCCAGCAGCTTGGCTCGGACAGTCGATAATTCACCCCTCCACTTT. Amino acid sequence: CASSLARTVDNSPLHF.

The chain joins TRBV25-1 to TRBJ2-2, with D perhaps TRBD1 (5 bases). Germline V gene data show CDR1 as MGHDK and CDR2 as SYGVNS. V was trimmed by 6 bases and J by 0 bases, leaving 11 bases between them. The CDR3 is made up of 15 amino acids. This CDR3 reads CASRSHRTNTGELFF. The CDR3 DNA reads as TGTGCCAGCAGGTCCCACAGGACGAACACCGGGGAGCTGTTTTTT.

J is TRBJ2-6 and V is TRBV5-1, with 8 bases aligning to TRBD1. V lost 6 bases and J lost 5; bases outside the gene matches: 4. This CDR3 region has 14 residues. Germline-derived CDR1 and CDR2 are SGHRS and YFSETQ. The CDR3, as DNA: TGCGCCAGCACAGGGGGCAATCGGGCCAACGTCCTGACTTTC. It translates to CASTGGNRANVLTF.

The rearrangement joins TRBV4-1 to TRBJ1-1; 9 positions agree with TRBD1. CDR3 length: 17 amino acids. Germline CDR1 and CDR2: MGHRA and YSYEKL. The trim removed 0 bases at V and 3 bases at J, leaving 8 bases unmatched. The CDR3 sequence: CASSQDLGTGFYTEAFF. CDR3 nucleotides: TGCGCCAGCAGCCAAGATCTGGGGACAGGGTTTTACACTGAAGCTTTCTTT.

The chain carries TRBV5-6 and TRBJ2-1, with D tentatively TRBD2 (7 bases). Trimming pared 4 bases from V and 4 bases from J, leaving 12 bases between. The CDR3 extends over 14 amino acids. Germline values: CDR1 SGHDT, CDR2 YYEEEE. The CDR3 loop is CASSRGAEYNEQFF. The CDR3 bases are TGTGCCAGCAGCCGGGGGGCGGAGTACAATGAGCAGTTCTTC.

The chain links TRBV10-1 to TRBJ1-4, with D tentatively TRBD1 (5 bases). CDR1 and CDR2 (germline): WNHNN, SYGVQD (reference sequence). Trimming pared 8 bases from V and 6 bases from J, leaving 16 bases between. The CDR3 sequence is 14 residues long. This CDR3 is CASPGGVLDEKLFF. The CDR3 region has the DNA TGCGCCAGCCCTGGGGGGGTATTGGATGAAAAACTGTTTTTT.

This chain joins TRBV28 and TRBJ1-5; 8 nucleotides match TRBD1. With 6 bases clipped from V and 3 bases from J, the junction kept 7 bases outside the gene matches. CDR3 length: 15 residues. Germline loops: CDR1 MDHEN, CDR2 SYDVKM. For the CDR3, the DNA is TGTGCCAGCAGCCCAGAACAGGGGGTCAATCAGCCCCAGCATTTT. Amino acid sequence: CASSPEQGVNQPQHF. Based on the CDR3 plus reference TRBV28 and TRBJ1-5, the full variable domain is DVKVTQSSRYLVKRTGEKVFLECVQDMDHENMFWYRQDPGLGLRLIYFSYDVKMKEKGDIPEGYSVSREKKERFSLILESASTNQTSMYLCASSPEQGVNQPQHFGDGTRLSIL.

The V call is TRBV28, the J call TRBJ1-2; TRBD1 might be the D (5 bases). The CDR3 spans 15 residues. V shed 4 bases and J shed 4 bases, with 16 bases lying between them. Germline V lookup: CDR1 MDHEN, CDR2 SYDVKM. The CDR3 DNA sequence: TGTGCCAGCAGTTCCCGTCAGGGTAAAGGCTATGGCTACACCTTC. Its protein is CASSSRQGKGYGYTF.

This clone was seen just once. The chain couples TRBV24-1 to TRBJ2-2; D ambiguous. Trimming shortened V by 6 bases and J by 2 bases, and 9 bases separated the two germline ends. Germline assignment: CDR1 KGHDR and CDR2 SFDVKD. CDR3 size: 14 residues. CDR3 in amino acids: CATSSGFNTGELFF. CDR3 in DNA: TGTGCCACCAGTTCCGGGTTTAACACCGGGGAGCTGTTTTTT.

The chain recombines TRBV3-1 (or the pseudogene TRBV3-2) with TRBJ2-7; D might be TRBD1 (6 bases). Trimming stripped 4 bases from V and 4 bases from J, with 11 bases between. Per the germline V gene, CDR1 is LGHDT and CDR2 is YNNKEL (reference sequence). The CDR3 contains 13 residues. The CDR3, as DNA: TGTGCCAGCAGCCTATCCGACAGGTACGAGCAGTACTTC. Its translation: CASSLSDRYEQYF.

This chain joins TRBV3-1 (or the pseudogene TRBV3-2) and TRBJ2-7; 13 nucleotides match TRBD2. CDR3 size: 16 residues. V was pared by 6 bases and J by 5 bases, with 10 bases of the junction left unmatched. CDR1 and CDR2 from the germline V gene are LGHDT and YNNKEL (reference sequence). CDR3 region: CASSLRTSGRTDEQYF. The CDR3 DNA reads as TGTGCCAGCAGTCTCCGGACTAGCGGGAGAACCGACGAGCAGTACTTC.

The chain is built from TRBV5-1 and TRBJ2-5, with D unclear. The CDR3 spans 13 residues. V dropped 9 bases and J dropped 2 bases, with 14 bases sitting between them. In germline, CDR1 is SGHRS, CDR2 YFSETQ. The CDR3 sequence: CATRPRHQETQYF. CDR3 coding DNA: TGCGCCACCCGGCCCAGGCATCAAGAGACCCAGTACTTC.

This chain joins TRBV5-1 and TRBJ1-2; 8 nucleotides match TRBD1. The length of the CDR3 is 12 residues. J was trimmed by 6 bases and V by 4 bases; bases with no gene match: 2. The germline gives CDR1 SGHRS, CDR2 YFSETQ. CDR3 amino acids: CASSETGDGYTF. CDR3 coding DNA: TGCGCCAGCAGCGAGACAGGGGATGGCTACACCTTC. Full variable domain (outside the CDR3, taken from reference TRBV5-1 and TRBJ1-2): KAGVTQTPRYLIKTRGQQVTLSCSPISGHRSVSWYQQTPGQGLQFLFEYFSETQRNKGNFPGRFSGRQFSNSRSEMNVSTLELGDSALYLCASSETGDGYTFGSGTRLTVV.

This chain links TRBV5-6 with TRBJ2-2; 10 bases agree with TRBD1. V shed 4 bases and J 3 bases; nucleotides not matched to a gene: 9. The CDR3 totals 17 residues. Germline-derived CDR1 and CDR2 are SGHDT and YYEEEE. The CDR3 protein is CASSDTTGQGYTGELFF. CDR3 in DNA: TGTGCCAGCAGCGACACCACGGGACAGGGGTACACCGGGGAGCTGTTTTTT.